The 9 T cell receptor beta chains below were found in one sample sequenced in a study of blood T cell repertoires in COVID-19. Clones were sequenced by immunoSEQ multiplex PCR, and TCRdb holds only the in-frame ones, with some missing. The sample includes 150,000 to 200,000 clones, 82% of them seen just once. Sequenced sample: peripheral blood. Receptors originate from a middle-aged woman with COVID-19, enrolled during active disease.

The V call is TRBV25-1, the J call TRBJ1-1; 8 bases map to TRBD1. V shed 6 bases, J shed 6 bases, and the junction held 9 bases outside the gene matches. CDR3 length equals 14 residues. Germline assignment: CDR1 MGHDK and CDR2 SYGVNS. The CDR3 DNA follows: TGTGCCAGCAGAACCTCAGGGGGCAAGGCTGAAGCTTTCTTT. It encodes CASRTSGGKAEAFF.

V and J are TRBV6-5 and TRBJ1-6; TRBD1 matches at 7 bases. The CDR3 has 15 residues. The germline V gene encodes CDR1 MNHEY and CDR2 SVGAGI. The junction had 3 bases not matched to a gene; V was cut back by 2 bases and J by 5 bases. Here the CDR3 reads CASSYGTGDNSPLHF. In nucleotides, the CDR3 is TGTGCCAGCAGTTACGGAACAGGGGATAATTCACCCCTCCACTTT.

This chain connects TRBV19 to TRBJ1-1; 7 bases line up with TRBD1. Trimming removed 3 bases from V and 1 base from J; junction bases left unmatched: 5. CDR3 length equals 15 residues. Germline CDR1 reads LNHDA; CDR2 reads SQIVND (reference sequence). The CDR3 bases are TGTGCCAGTAGTATTCAGGGGGAAGGGAACACTGAAGCTTTCTTT. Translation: CASSIQGEGNTEAFF.

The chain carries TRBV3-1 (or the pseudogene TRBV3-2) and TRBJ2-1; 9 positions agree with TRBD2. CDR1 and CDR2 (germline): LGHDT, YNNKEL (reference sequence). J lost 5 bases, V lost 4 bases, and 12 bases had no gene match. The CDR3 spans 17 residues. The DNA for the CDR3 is TGTGCCAGCAGCCTGCCCAAATCTAGCGGGGTAAACAATGAGCAGTTCTTC. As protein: CASSLPKSSGVNNEQFF.

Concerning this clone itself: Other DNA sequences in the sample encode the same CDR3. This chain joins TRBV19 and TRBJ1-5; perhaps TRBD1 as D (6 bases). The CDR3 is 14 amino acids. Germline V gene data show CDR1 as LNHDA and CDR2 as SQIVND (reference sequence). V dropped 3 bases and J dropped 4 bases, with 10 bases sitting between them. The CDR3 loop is CASSIRDTNQPQHF. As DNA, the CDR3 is TGTGCCAGTAGTATTAGGGACACAAATCAGCCCCAGCATTTT.

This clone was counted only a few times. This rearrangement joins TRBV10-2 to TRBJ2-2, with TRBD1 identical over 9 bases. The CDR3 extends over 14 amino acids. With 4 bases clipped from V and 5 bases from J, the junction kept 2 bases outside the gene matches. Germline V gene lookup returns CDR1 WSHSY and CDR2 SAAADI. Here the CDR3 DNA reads TGCGCCAGCAGTGCGACAGGGGGTACCGGGGAGCTGTTTTTT. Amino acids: CASSATGGTGELFF.

CDR3 nucleotides: TGTGCCAGCAGCACGGACCCCCAGGGGTACTACGAGCAGTACTTC. It yields the protein CASSTDPQGYYEQYF. The rearrangement uses TRBV5-5 and TRBJ2-7; maybe TRBD1 (6 bases). Between the trimmed V and J ends, which lost 4 bases and 3 bases, there was a span of 17 bases. The CDR3 covers 15 residues. Germline CDR1 is SGHKS and CDR2 is YYEKEE (reference sequence). Together with reference TRBV5-5 and TRBJ2-7, the CDR3 gives the full variable domain: DAGVTQSPTHLIKTRGQQVTLRCSPISGHKSVSWYQQVLGQGPQFIFQYYEKEERGRGNFPDRFSARQFPNYSSELNVNALLLGDSALYLCASSTDPQGYYEQYFGPGTRLTVT.

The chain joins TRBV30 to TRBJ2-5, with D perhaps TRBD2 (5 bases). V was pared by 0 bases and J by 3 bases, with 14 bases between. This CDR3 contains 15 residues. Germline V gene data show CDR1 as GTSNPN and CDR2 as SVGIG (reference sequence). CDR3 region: CAWSVEGLVEETQYF. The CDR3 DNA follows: TGTGCCTGGAGTGTCGAGGGTCTGGTGGAAGAGACCCAGTACTTC.

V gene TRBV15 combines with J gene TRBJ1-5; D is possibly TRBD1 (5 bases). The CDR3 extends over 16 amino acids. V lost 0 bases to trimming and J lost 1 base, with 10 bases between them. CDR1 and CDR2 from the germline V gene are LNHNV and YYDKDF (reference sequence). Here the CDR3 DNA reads TGTGCCACCAGCAGAGATCTTCAGGGAAGCAATCAGCCCCAGCATTTT. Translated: CATSRDLQGSNQPQHF.